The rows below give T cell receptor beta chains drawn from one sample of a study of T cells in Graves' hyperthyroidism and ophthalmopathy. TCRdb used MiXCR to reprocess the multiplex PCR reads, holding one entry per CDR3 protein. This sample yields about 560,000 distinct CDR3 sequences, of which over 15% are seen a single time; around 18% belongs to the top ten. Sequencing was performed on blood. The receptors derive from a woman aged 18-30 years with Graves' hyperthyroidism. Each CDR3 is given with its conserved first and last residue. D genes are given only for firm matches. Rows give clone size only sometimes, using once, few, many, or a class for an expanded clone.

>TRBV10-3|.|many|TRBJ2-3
CAIQDSETTDTQYF
TGTGCCATCCAGGATAGCGAAACCACAGATACGCAGTATTTT
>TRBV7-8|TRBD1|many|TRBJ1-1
CASSRTTGTGEASF
TGTGCCAGCAGCCGGACCACAGGGACAGGTGAAGCTTCCTTT
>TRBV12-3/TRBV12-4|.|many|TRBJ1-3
CASSLIGAGNTIYF
TGTGCCAGCAGTTTAATCGGGGCTGGAAACACCATATATTTT
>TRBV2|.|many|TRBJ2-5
CASSPAGAGGETQYF
TGTGCCAGCAGTCCCGCCGGGGCGGGCGGAGAGACCCAGTACTTC
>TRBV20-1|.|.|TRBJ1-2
CSARVGDRGYTF
TGCAGTGCTAGAGTGGGAGACAGGGGCTACACCTTC
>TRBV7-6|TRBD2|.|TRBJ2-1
CASSSRTSGRGSSYNEQFF
TGTGCCAGCAGCTCTCGGACTAGCGGGAGGGGTAGCTCCTACAATGAGCAGTTCTTC
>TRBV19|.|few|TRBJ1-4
CASMGRTENEKLFF
TGTGCCAGTATGGGTCGGACAGAGAATGAAAAACTGTTTTTT
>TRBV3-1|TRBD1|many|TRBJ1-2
CASSPYRGDYGYTF
TGTGCCAGCAGCCCCTACAGGGGGGACTATGGCTACACCTTC
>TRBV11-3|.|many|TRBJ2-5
CASSLDRLRQFETQYF
TGTGCCAGCAGCTTAGATCGTCTGAGACAGTTCGAGACCCAGTACTTC
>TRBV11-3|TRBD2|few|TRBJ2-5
CASSLLRGEETQYF
TGTGCCAGCAGCTTATTACGGGGGGAAGAGACCCAGTACTTC
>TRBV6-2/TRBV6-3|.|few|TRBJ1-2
CASSRRDYGYTF
TGTGCCAGCAGCCGCAGAGACTATGGCTACACCTTC
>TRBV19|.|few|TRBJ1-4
CASNSDKRNEKLFF
TGTGCCAGTAACTCGGACAAGCGTAATGAAAAACTGTTTTTT
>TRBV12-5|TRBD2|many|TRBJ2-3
CASGPGLAGGSTDTQYF
TGTGCTAGTGGTCCGGGACTAGCGGGGGGAAGCACAGATACGCAGTATTTT
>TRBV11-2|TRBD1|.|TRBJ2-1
CASSSYRGEQFF
TGTGCCAGCAGCTCCTACAGGGGGGAGCAGTTCTTC
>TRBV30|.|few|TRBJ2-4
CAWSAGGKGNIQYF
TGTGCCTGGAGTGCTGGCGGGAAAGGAAACATTCAGTACTTC
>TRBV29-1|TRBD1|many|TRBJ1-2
CSVSGETGANYGYTF
TGCAGCGTTTCGGGCGAGACAGGGGCTAACTATGGCTACACCTTC
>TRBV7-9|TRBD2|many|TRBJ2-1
CASTAGSGAIKEQFF
TGTGCCAGCACCGCGGGGAGCGGGGCTATTAAGGAGCAGTTCTTC
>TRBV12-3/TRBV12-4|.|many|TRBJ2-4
CASSSRVGLAKNIQYF
TGTGCCAGCAGTTCCCGGGTGGGGTTAGCCAAAAACATTCAGTACTTC
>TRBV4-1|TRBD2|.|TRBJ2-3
CASSQRSAGGASSTDTQYF
TGCGCCAGCAGCCAAAGGTCCGCGGGAGGGGCCTCTAGCACAGATACGCAGTATTTT
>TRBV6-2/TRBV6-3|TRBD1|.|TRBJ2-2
CASTRDRVTGELFF
TGTGCCAGCACCCGGGACAGGGTGACCGGGGAGCTGTTTTTT
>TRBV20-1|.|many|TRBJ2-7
CSARLGNYEQYF
TGCAGTGCTAGGCTGGGGAACTACGAGCAGTACTTC
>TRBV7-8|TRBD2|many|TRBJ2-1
CASSLAVAGGPREQFF
TGTGCCAGCAGCTTAGCGGTCGCGGGAGGGCCGCGCGAGCAGTTCTTC
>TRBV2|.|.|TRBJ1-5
CASSEAQGGNNQPQHF
TGTGCCAGCAGTGAAGCACAGGGAGGTAACAATCAGCCCCAGCATTTT
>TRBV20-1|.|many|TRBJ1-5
CSARDSLGRGLPQHF
TGCAGTGCTAGAGATTCGCTAGGACGGGGATTGCCCCAGCATTTT
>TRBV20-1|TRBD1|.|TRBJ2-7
CSARDRGTTYEQYF
TGCAGTGCTAGAGACAGGGGGACCACCTACGAGCAGTACTTC
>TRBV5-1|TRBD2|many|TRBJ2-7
CASSLASGAKYEQYF
TGCGCCAGCAGCTTGGCTAGCGGGGCTAAATACGAGCAGTACTTC
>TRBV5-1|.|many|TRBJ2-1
CASSYKTASYNEQFF
TGCGCCAGCAGCTATAAAACCGCCTCCTACAATGAGCAGTTCTTC
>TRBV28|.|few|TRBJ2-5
CASSLDTGRLFEAQYF
TGTGCCAGCAGTTTAGACACCGGGCGACTTTTTGAGGCCCAGTACTTC
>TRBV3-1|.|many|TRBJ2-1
CASSRVPGPIYNEQFF
TGTGCCAGCAGCCGAGTTCCGGGACCGATATACAATGAGCAGTTCTTC
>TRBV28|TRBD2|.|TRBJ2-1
CASSSPTSGGAINEQFF
TGTGCCAGCAGTTCTCCGACTAGCGGGGGGGCCATCAATGAGCAGTTCTTC
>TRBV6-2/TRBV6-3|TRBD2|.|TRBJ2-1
CASTLGLAGADEQFF
TGTGCCAGCACTCTAGGACTAGCGGGAGCTGATGAGCAGTTCTTC